Listed below are T cell receptor beta chains from one sample, sequenced in a study of CD8+ T cells in alopecia areata. The method was immunoSEQ multiplex PCR; TCRdb's version includes in-frame clones alone and lacks a portion of them. The data contain about 110,000 clones, roughly 64% of them singletons. Sequenced input: CD8+ T cells sorted from blood. The receptors originated from a human donor in good health. Both conserved end residues are part of each CDR3. Fields, in order: clone size, V gene, J gene, CDR3 length, D gene, CDR3 protein, CDR3 DNA. D genes are given only for firm matches. Expanded clones get a size class; other rows say once, few or many, or leave the size out.

NA,TRBV29-1,TRBJ1-2,14,TRBD1,CSVEARQGNYGYTF,TGCAGCGTTGAAGCCCGACAGGGGAACTATGGCTACACCTTC
NA,TRBV5-1,TRBJ2-5,16,TRBD2,CASSLGPSGELETQYF,TGCGCCAGCAGCTTGGGCCCTAGCGGGGAACTAGAGACCCAGTACTTC
NA,TRBV4-3,TRBJ2-3,18,TRBD1,CASSQEIRQGSPTDTQYF,TGCGCCAGCAGCCAAGAGATCCGACAGGGCTCTCCCACAGATACGCAGTATTTT
NA,TRBV9,TRBJ2-5,14,TRBD1,CASSAPGQQETQYF,TGTGCCAGCAGCGCCCCGGGACAGCAAGAGACCCAGTACTTC
NA,TRBV4-2,TRBJ2-7,15,TRBD2,CASSQQGGAPNEQYF,TGTGCCAGCAGCCAACAGGGAGGGGCGCCCAACGAGCAGTACTTC
NA,TRBV29-1,TRBJ1-5,15,NA,CSAVTGQYSNQPQHF,TGCAGCGCCGTGACAGGTCAATATAGCAATCAGCCCCAGCATTTT
NA,TRBV25-1,TRBJ2-7,10,NA,CASSGHEQYF,TGTGCCAGCAGTGGGCACGAGCAGTACTTC
few,TRBV5-1,TRBJ2-7,16,TRBD1,CASSLEGRQGAYEQYF,TGCGCCAGCAGCTTGGAAGGGCGACAGGGGGCCTACGAGCAGTACTTC
NA,TRBV4-3,TRBJ1-2,15,NA,CASSPRWGGNYGYTF,TGCGCCAGCAGCCCTAGGTGGGGAGGGAACTATGGCTACACCTTC
NA,TRBV4-1,TRBJ2-7,17,TRBD2,CASSPAGTSGGIYEQYF,TGCGCCAGCAGCCCTGCCGGGACTAGCGGGGGGATTTACGAGCAGTACTTC
NA,TRBV27,TRBJ2-2,14,NA,CASSPGMGTGELFF,TGTGCCAGCAGTCCAGGGATGGGGACCGGGGAGCTGTTTTTT
NA,TRBV7-2,TRBJ1-1,12,NA,CASSSAAGDAFF,TGTGCCAGCAGTTCGGCGGCAGGGGATGCTTTCTTT
NA,TRBV6-5,TRBJ2-7,14,TRBD2,CASSYLAGPYEQYF,TGTGCCAGCAGTTACTTAGCGGGGCCCTACGAGCAGTACTTC
NA,TRBV11-2,TRBJ2-3,18,NA,CASSSPKGGGKTTDTQYF,TGTGCCAGCAGCTCCCCAAAGGGAGGGGGGAAGACCACAGATACGCAGTATTTT
NA,TRBV7-4,TRBJ2-2,19,TRBD2,CASTAIPGTSGGNTGELFF,TGTGCCAGCACCGCTATCCCCGGGACTAGCGGGGGGAACACCGGGGAGCTGTTTTTT
NA,TRBV30,TRBJ2-7,12,TRBD1,CAWGTGAYEQYF,TGTGCCTGGGGGACAGGTGCCTACGAGCAGTACTTC
few,TRBV23-1,TRBJ2-1,16,NA,CASSPADFHSYNEQFF,TGCGCCAGCAGTCCCGCGGACTTCCACTCCTACAATGAGCAGTTCTTC
few,TRBV6-5,TRBJ2-6,14,NA,CASSYSSGANVLTF,TGTGCCAGCAGTTACAGCTCTGGGGCCAACGTCCTGACTTTC
NA,TRBV14,TRBJ2-1,15,NA,CASSLQPQYHNEQFF,TGTGCCAGCAGCCTCCAACCTCAGTACCACAATGAGCAGTTCTTC
NA,TRBV6-5,TRBJ1-5,13,TRBD1,CASNTGESQPQHF,TGTGCCAGCAATACAGGGGAGAGCCAGCCCCAGCATTTT
NA,TRBV4-2,TRBJ2-1,14,NA,CASSPRALYNEQFF,TGTGCCAGCAGCCCTCGGGCCTTGTACAATGAGCAGTTCTTC
NA,TRBV27,TRBJ1-1,14,NA,CASSLWYSNTEAFF,TGTGCCAGCAGTTTATGGTACAGCAACACTGAAGCTTTCTTT
few,TRBV7-9,TRBJ2-7,13,NA,CASSRPGGQEQYF,TGTGCCAGCAGCCGGCCCGGGGGGCAAGAGCAGTACTTC
NA,TRBV7-9,TRBJ1-2,13,NA,CASSLARGYGYTF,TGTGCCAGCAGCTTAGCCAGGGGTTATGGCTACACCTTC
NA,TRBV28,TRBJ2-5,14,NA,CASSLLGYQETQYF,TGTGCCAGCAGTTTATTAGGGTACCAAGAGACCCAGTACTTC
NA,TRBV20-1,TRBJ1-1,11,NA,CSARVGAEAFF,TGCAGTGCTAGAGTCGGGGCTGAAGCTTTCTTT
NA,TRBV29-1,TRBJ1-2,12,NA,CSVVPGDYGYTF,TGCAGCGTTGTGCCGGGAGACTATGGCTACACCTTC
NA,TRBV7-7,TRBJ2-5,13,NA,CASSLEGWETQYF,TGTGCTAGCAGCTTAGAAGGGTGGGAGACCCAGTACTTC
few,TRBV7-9,TRBJ1-4,14,TRBD1,CASSRGQTNEKLFF,TGTGCCAGCAGCCGGGGACAGACTAATGAAAAACTGTTTTTT
NA,TRBV11-2,TRBJ2-7,16,NA,CASSSPVARVGYEQYF,TGTGCCAGCAGCTCCCCAGTGGCCAGGGTGGGTTACGAGCAGTACTTC
NA,TRBV11-2,TRBJ2-7,13,NA,CASSLDLPYEQYF,TGTGCCAGCAGCTTAGATCTTCCCTACGAGCAGTACTTC
NA,TRBV6-4,TRBJ2-1,14,TRBD1,CASGRTGEDNEQFF,TGTGCCAGCGGGCGGACAGGGGAGGACAATGAGCAGTTCTTC
few,TRBV7-2,TRBJ1-3,15,NA,CASSLDGLSGNTIYF,TGTGCCAGCAGCTTAGATGGGCTGAGTGGAAACACCATATATTTT
NA,TRBV19,TRBJ1-5,14,NA,CASTAGVIRQPQHF,TGTGCCAGTACCGCGGGCGTCATACGTCAGCCCCAGCATTTT
NA,TRBV9,TRBJ2-2,17,TRBD2,CASSVSSGGTNTGELFF,TGTGCCAGCAGCGTATCTAGCGGGGGGACTAACACCGGGGAGCTGTTTTTT
NA,TRBV4-1,TRBJ1-2,14,NA,CASSQAQGPYGYTF,TGCGCCAGCAGCCAGGCCCAGGGACCCTATGGCTACACCTTC
NA,TRBV27,TRBJ2-1,13,NA,CASSFSLYDEQFF,TGTGCCAGCAGTTTCTCTTTGTACGATGAGCAGTTCTTC
few,TRBV28,TRBJ1-5,14,TRBD1,CASSFSGGHQPQHF,TGTGCCAGCAGTTTTTCAGGGGGCCATCAGCCCCAGCATTTT
NA,TRBV7-8,TRBJ1-1,15,NA,CASSHKQDTNTEAFF,TGTGCCAGCAGCCACAAACAGGACACGAACACTGAAGCTTTCTTT
NA,TRBV2,TRBJ2-7,13,NA,CASSEKGGAEQYF,TGTGCCAGCAGTGAAAAGGGGGGGGCCGAGCAGTACTTC
few,TRBV11-2,TRBJ2-3,16,TRBD2,CASSQDLAGGTDTQYF,TGTGCCAGCAGCCAAGATCTAGCGGGGGGCACAGATACGCAGTATTTT
NA,TRBV28,TRBJ2-3,15,NA,CASSWTPGTTDTQYF,TGTGCCAGCAGCTGGACCCCGGGAACCACAGATACGCAGTATTTT
NA,TRBV15,TRBJ2-7,15,TRBD1,CATSSTGVRSYEQYF,TGTGCCACCAGCAGTACAGGGGTCCGCTCCTACGAGCAGTACTTC
NA,TRBV19,TRBJ2-7,14,NA,CASSSRVGPYEQYF,TGTGCCAGTAGTTCGCGGGTGGGGCCCTACGAGCAGTACTTC
NA,TRBV29-1,TRBJ2-7,13,NA,CSMTTGPPYEQYF,TGCAGTATGACCACCGGGCCACCCTACGAGCAGTACTTC
few,TRBV6-5,TRBJ2-1,16,TRBD2,CASSSVGGGPYNEQFF,TGTGCCAGCAGTTCCGTTGGCGGGGGACCGTACAATGAGCAGTTCTTC
NA,TRBV25-1,TRBJ2-1,13,NA,CASSESSYNEQFF,TGTGCCAGCAGTGAGTCCTCCTACAATGAGCAGTTCTTC
few,TRBV7-2,TRBJ2-7,16,TRBD2,CASSLSSGVGTYEQYF,TGTGCCAGCAGCTTATCTAGCGGGGTAGGGACCTACGAGCAGTACTTC
NA,TRBV6-6,TRBJ1-1,14,NA,CASSYFLLNTEAFF,TGTGCCAGCAGTTACTTTCTATTGAACACTGAAGCTTTCTTT
NA,TRBV5-6,TRBJ1-4,12,NA,CASSLGDTSFVF,TGTGCCAGCAGCTTGGGGGACACGTCTTTTGTTTTT